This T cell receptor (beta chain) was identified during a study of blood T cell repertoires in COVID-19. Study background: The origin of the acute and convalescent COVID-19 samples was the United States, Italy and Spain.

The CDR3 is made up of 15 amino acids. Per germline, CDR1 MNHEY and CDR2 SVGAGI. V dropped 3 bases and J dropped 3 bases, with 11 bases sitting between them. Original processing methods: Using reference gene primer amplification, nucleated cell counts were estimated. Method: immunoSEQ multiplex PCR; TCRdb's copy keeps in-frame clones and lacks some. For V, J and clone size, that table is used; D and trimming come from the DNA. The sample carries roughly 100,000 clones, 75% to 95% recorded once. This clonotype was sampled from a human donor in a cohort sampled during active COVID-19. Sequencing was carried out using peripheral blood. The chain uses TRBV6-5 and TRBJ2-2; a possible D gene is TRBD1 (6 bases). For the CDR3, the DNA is TGTGCCAGCAGTTATGGGGCAGGGGACACCGGGGAGCTGTTTTTT. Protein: CASSYGAGDTGELFF.